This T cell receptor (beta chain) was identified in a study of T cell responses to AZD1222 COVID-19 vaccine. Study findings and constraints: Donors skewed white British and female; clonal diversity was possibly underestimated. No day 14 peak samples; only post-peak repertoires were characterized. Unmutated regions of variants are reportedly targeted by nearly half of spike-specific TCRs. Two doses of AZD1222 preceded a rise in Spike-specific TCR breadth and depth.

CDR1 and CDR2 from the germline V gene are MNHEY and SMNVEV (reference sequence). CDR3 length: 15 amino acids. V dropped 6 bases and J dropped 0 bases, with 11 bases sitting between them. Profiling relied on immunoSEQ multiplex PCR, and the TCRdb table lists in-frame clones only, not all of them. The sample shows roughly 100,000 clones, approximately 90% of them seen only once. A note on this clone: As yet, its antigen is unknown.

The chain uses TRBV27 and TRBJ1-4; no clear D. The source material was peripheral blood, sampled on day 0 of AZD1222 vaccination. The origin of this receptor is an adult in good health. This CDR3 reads CASREGPATNEKLFF. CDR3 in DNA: TGTGCCAGCAGAGAAGGTCCCGCAACTAATGAAAAACTGTTTTTT.